The 4 T cell receptor beta chains below come from one sample, sequenced in a study of blood T cell repertoires in COVID-19. Generated by immunoSEQ multiplex PCR, the TCRdb table keeps only in-frame clones and is missing some. Of a few hundred thousand clones listed, more than 75% are singletons. The specimen was PBMCs or T cells enriched from blood (not recorded which). The source of these receptors is a woman younger than 35 who had recovered from COVID-19.

In its sample, this clone was seen a few times. The CDR3 DNA sequence: TGTGCCAGCAGGGAGACAGGGGTTCCTGAAGCTTTCTTT. Amino acids: CASRETGVPEAFF. The chain carries TRBV7-2 and TRBJ1-1; 8 nucleotides match TRBD1. Trimming cost V 6 bases and J 6 bases; bases outside gene matches: 6. Germline assignment: CDR1 SGHTA and CDR2 FQGNSA. This CDR3 has 13 amino acids.

J is TRBJ1-5 and V is TRBV6-1; weak D call: TRBD1 (6 bases). The germline CDR1 and CDR2 sequences are MNHNS and SASEGT. Trimming took 0 bases from V and 8 from J, leaving 11 bases between them. The CDR3 loop spans 14 amino acids. As DNA, the CDR3 is TGTGCCAGCAGTGAAGCAGGGGGGGGAGAGCCCCAGCATTTT. Its protein product is CASSEAGGGEPQHF.

The rearrangement uses TRBV7-3 and TRBJ2-3; 7 positions agree with TRBD2. This CDR3 contains 15 residues. The V and J ends lost 5 bases and 5 bases, in that order; junction bases with no gene match: 10. Per germline, CDR1 SGHTA and CDR2 FQGTGA. CDR3 in DNA: TGTGCCAGCAGCGAGGGCGGGGGAGCCGGAGATACGCAGTATTTT. Its translation: CASSEGGGAGDTQYF.

V is TRBV19 and J is TRBJ1-2; no clear D gene. Germline values: CDR1 LNHDA, CDR2 SQIVND (reference sequence). This CDR3 is built from 12 residues. V was pared by 6 bases and J by 4 bases, with 9 bases between. The DNA for the CDR3 is TGTGCCAGTAGCCCGCGGGTCTATGGCTACACCTTC. It translates to CASSPRVYGYTF.